This T cell receptor (beta chain) was profiled in a study of blood T cells in healthy people across ages. A sample-barcoded 5' primer and a J-beta primer mix were used in a second PCR of about 6 to 12 cycles. TCRdb reprocessed the 5' RACE reads via MiXCR and lists one record per CDR3 protein. The table includes roughly 1,500,000 distinct CDR3 sequences, around 36% detected once. Germline V gene lookup returns CDR1 SGHRS and CDR2 YFSETQ. V was trimmed by 2 bases and J by 0 bases, leaving 10 bases between them. The CDR3 length is 15 residues. Sequencing was carried out using blood. The sequence came from a woman between 25 and 40 years old in good health. The rearrangement joins TRBV5-1 to TRBJ2-3; no clear D gene. The CDR3 spells CASSFPTGSTDTQYF. The CDR3 bases are TGCGCCAGCAGCTTTCCAACGGGCAGCACAGATACGCAGTATTTT. The entire variable domain, with the rest obtained from reference TRBV5-1 and TRBJ2-3, is as follows: KAGVTQTPRYLIKTRGQQVTLSCSPISGHRSVSWYQQTPGQGLQFLFEYFSETQRNKGNFPGRFSGRQFSNSRSEMNVSTLELGDSALYLCASSFPTGSTDTQYFGPGTRLTVL.